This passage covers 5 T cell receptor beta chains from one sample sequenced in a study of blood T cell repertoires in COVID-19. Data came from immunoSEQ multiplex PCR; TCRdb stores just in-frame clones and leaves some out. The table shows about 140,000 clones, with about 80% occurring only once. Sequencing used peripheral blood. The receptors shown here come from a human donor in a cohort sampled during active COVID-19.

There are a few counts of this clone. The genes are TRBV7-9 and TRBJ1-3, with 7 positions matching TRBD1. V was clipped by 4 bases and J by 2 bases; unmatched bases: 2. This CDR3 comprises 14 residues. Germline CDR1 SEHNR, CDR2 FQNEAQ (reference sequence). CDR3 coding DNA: TGTGCCAGCAGCTGGGACAGACCTGGAAACACCATATATTTT. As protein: CASSWDRPGNTIYF.

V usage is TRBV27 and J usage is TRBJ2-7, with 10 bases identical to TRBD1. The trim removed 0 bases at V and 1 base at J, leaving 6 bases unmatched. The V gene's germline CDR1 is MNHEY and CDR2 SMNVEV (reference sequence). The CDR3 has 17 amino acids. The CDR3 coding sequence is TGTGCCAGCAGTTTATCGCTACCGGGACAGGGGTCCTACGAGCAGTACTTC. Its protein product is CASSLSLPGQGSYEQYF.

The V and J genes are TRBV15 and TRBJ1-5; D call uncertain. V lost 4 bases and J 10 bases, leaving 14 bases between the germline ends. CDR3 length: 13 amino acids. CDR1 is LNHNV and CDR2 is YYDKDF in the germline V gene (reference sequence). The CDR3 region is CATSIRESGPQHF. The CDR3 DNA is TGTGCCACCAGCATCCGGGAGTCAGGCCCCCAGCATTTT.

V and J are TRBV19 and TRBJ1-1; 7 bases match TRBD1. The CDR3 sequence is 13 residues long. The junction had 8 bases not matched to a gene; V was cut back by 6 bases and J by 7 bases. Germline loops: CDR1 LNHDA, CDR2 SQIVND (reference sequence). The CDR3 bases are TGTGCCAGTAGGGACAGGACGACCTATGAAGCTTTCTTT. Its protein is CASRDRTTYEAFF.

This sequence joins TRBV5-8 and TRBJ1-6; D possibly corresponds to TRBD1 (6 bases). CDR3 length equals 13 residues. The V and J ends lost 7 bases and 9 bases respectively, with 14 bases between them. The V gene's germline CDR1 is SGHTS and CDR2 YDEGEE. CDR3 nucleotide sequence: TGTGCCAGCTTACAAACAGGGAGTTCACCCCTCCACTTT. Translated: CASLQTGSSPLHF.